What follows is one T cell receptor beta chain and its context. An end of the junction does not agree with germline; a read error may underlie this. Three rounds of nested PCR, following a modified ARM-PCR protocol, produced the TCRbeta library. TCRdb recomputed calls from the multiplex PCR reads with MiXCR, one row per CDR3 protein. The sample lists tens of thousands of distinct CDR3 sequences, about 82% occurring once. This record comes from a study of tumor and adjacent non-tumor tissue in lung cancer. At the level of the study: There were 12 adenocarcinoma, a couple of squamous cell carcinoma and 1 small cell lung cancer cases. Around 4.4 million productive TCRbeta reads were obtained per sample on average.

No cell sorting was done before RNA was extracted from the tissue. Distant lung tissue was collected more than 3 cm away from the tumor edge. Between August and November 2014, newly diagnosed, chemotherapy-naive lung cancer patients underwent thoracic surgery in China. Germline V gene lookup returns CDR1 MNHEY and CDR2 SVGEGT. CDR3 length: 15 amino acids. This clonotype originated in a man in his fifties or sixties with non-small cell lung cancer. Sequencing used distant non-tumor lung tissue. V is TRBV6-2 or TRBV6-3 and J is TRBJ2-1; 11 bases line up with TRBD2. The CDR3 sequence: CASSSGTSGSNEQSF. DNA for the CDR3: TGTGCCAGCAGTTCCGGGACTAGCGGCAGCAATGAGCAGTCCTTT.